This T cell receptor (beta chain) was sequenced during a study of T cell changes during pregnancy in multiple sclerosis. This clone has only one observation. The method was immunoSEQ multiplex PCR; TCRdb's version includes in-frame clones alone and lacks a portion of them. The sample comprises approximately 97,000 clones, 91% of which are singletons, and over 1.5% rests with the top ten. The V and J ends lost 0 bases and 6 bases, in that order; junction bases with no gene match: 5. Germline values: CDR1 MNHNY, CDR2 SVGAGI (reference sequence). The CDR3 runs 15 residues. This TCR derives from a female donor in good health, enrolled as a control in a pregnancy study. This sequence joins TRBV6-6 and TRBJ2-1; 7 positions match TRBD1. The sequencing here drew on peripheral blood, taken after pregnancy. Here the CDR3 reads CASSYSGAGGNEQFF. For the CDR3, the DNA is TGTGCCAGCAGTTACTCAGGGGCAGGGGGCAATGAGCAGTTCTTC.